This paragraph reports one T cell receptor beta chain. Its antigen is currently unknown. In the CD4+ fraction, cells were divided into CD45RA+ naive and CD45RA-negative memory subsets. In the original processing: Without quality scores, immunoSEQ junctional reads could not be filtered like full-length reads. Sequencing was performed with immunoSEQ multiplex PCR; in TCRdb, only in-frame clones are kept and a portion is missing. The V and J calls and the clone size are those of that table, but D and trimming were determined from the DNA. The table has more than 1 million clones, 75% to 85% seen once. V dropped 4 bases and J dropped 3 bases, with 21 bases sitting between them. This CDR3 has 17 amino acids. The germline V gene encodes CDR1 MNHNS and CDR2 SASEGT. The data belong to a study of shared clonotypes between healthy human individuals. Study-wide points: Blood was the sole source, and tissue repertoires probably differ. The genetic and exposure-history diversity represented was limited by few donors.

The origin of this receptor is a man between 18 and 29 years old in good health. Some clones in this sample may be carry-over from other donors' samples. Source material: memory CD4+ T cells from PBMCs. As to subset: CD45RA-negative fraction. The chain recombines TRBV6-1 with TRBJ1-2; D might be TRBD1 (5 bases). CDR3 sequence: CASSVPPSGARYYGYTF. CDR3 DNA sequence: TGTGCCAGCAGTGTCCCGCCCTCCGGGGCTCGGTACTATGGCTACACCTTC.